A selection of T cell receptor beta chains follows, all from one sample in a study of T cell changes during pregnancy in multiple sclerosis. Data came from immunoSEQ multiplex PCR; TCRdb stores just in-frame clones and leaves some out. The table has some 37,000 clones, more than 70% seen once. The starting material was CD4+ T cells from peripheral blood mononuclear cells, obtained in the first trimester of pregnancy. The receptors here all came from a female donor with multiple sclerosis, enrolled in a pregnancy study. The CDR3 runs from the conserved cysteine through the conserved F or W. Fields, in order: CDR3 protein, CDR3 DNA, V gene, clone size, J gene, D gene. D genes are given only for firm matches. A clone size is listed for some rows: how often the clone was seen (once, few, many), or a class if it is expanded.

CDR3 protein: CASTWTSGIVETQYF; CDR3 DNA: TGTGCCAGCACCTGGACTAGCGGGATTGTAGAGACCCAGTACTTC; V gene: TRBV2; clone size: once; J gene: TRBJ2-5; D gene: TRBD2
CDR3 protein: CASSLLPLSGYGYTF; CDR3 DNA: TGTGCCAGCAGTTTACTACCACTCTCAGGCTATGGCTACACCTTC; V gene: TRBV27; clone size: .; J gene: TRBJ1-2; D gene: .
CDR3 protein: CASSGDRVSYEQYF; CDR3 DNA: TGTGCCAGCAGCGGGGACAGGGTCTCCTACGAGCAGTACTTC; V gene: TRBV6-1; clone size: .; J gene: TRBJ2-7; D gene: TRBD1
CDR3 protein: CASSFGLAGGDTQYF; CDR3 DNA: TGTGCCAGCAGCTTTGGACTAGCGGGGGGAGATACGCAGTATTTT; V gene: TRBV7-2; clone size: .; J gene: TRBJ2-3; D gene: TRBD2
CDR3 protein: CASSSRWREGSYEQYF; CDR3 DNA: TGTGCCAGCAGCTCAAGATGGCGGGAGGGGTCCTACGAGCAGTACTTC; V gene: TRBV13; clone size: once; J gene: TRBJ2-7; D gene: TRBD2
CDR3 protein: CASSQLGISGGYEQYF; CDR3 DNA: TGCGCCAGCAGCCAATTAGGAATTAGCGGGGGATACGAGCAGTACTTC; V gene: TRBV4-1; clone size: .; J gene: TRBJ2-7; D gene: TRBD2
CDR3 protein: CASNPGLVNQPQHF; CDR3 DNA: TGTGCCAGCAACCCGGGACTGGTCAATCAGCCCCAGCATTTT; V gene: TRBV5-8; clone size: .; J gene: TRBJ1-5; D gene: .
CDR3 protein: CASSADSRGNQPQHF; CDR3 DNA: TGTGCCAGCAGCGCCGACAGTCGGGGCAATCAGCCCCAGCATTTT; V gene: TRBV2; clone size: .; J gene: TRBJ1-5; D gene: .
CDR3 protein: CAISEQLNTEAFF; CDR3 DNA: TGTGCCATCAGTGAGCAGTTGAACACTGAAGCTTTCTTT; V gene: TRBV10-3; clone size: .; J gene: TRBJ1-1; D gene: .
CDR3 protein: CATPGQPNSPLHF; CDR3 DNA: TGTGCCACCCCGGGACAGCCCAATTCACCCCTCCACTTT; V gene: TRBV5-8; clone size: .; J gene: TRBJ1-6; D gene: TRBD1
CDR3 protein: CASSAISGWVSNEQFF; CDR3 DNA: TGTGCCAGCAGCGCGATCTCGGGATGGGTAAGCAATGAGCAGTTCTTC; V gene: TRBV9; clone size: .; J gene: TRBJ2-1; D gene: .
CDR3 protein: CASTRANYGYTF; CDR3 DNA: TGTGCCAGCACCCGGGCTAACTATGGCTACACCTTC; V gene: TRBV6-1; clone size: .; J gene: TRBJ1-2; D gene: .
CDR3 protein: CAWSRRNTEAFF; CDR3 DNA: TGTGCCTGGAGTCGGAGAAACACTGAAGCTTTCTTT; V gene: TRBV30; clone size: .; J gene: TRBJ1-1; D gene: .
CDR3 protein: CASSVGQGSHSGANVLTF; CDR3 DNA: TGTGCCAGCAGCGTCGGACAGGGTAGCCACTCTGGGGCCAACGTCCTGACTTTC; V gene: TRBV7-9; clone size: .; J gene: TRBJ2-6; D gene: TRBD1
CDR3 protein: CASSPDKAGTGVYANTGELFF; CDR3 DNA: TGTGCCAGCTCACCGGATAAAGCCGGGACAGGGGTTTACGCGAACACCGGGGAGCTGTTTTTT; V gene: TRBV18; clone size: .; J gene: TRBJ2-2; D gene: TRBD1
CDR3 protein: CASSVNGFNSPLHF; CDR3 DNA: TGTGCCAGCAGCGTGAACGGGTTTAATTCACCCCTCCACTTT; V gene: TRBV5-6; clone size: .; J gene: TRBJ1-6; D gene: .
CDR3 protein: CASSQEGGGVAGNTIYF; CDR3 DNA: TGCGCCAGCAGCCAAGAAGGTGGAGGGGTCGCTGGAAACACCATATATTTT; V gene: TRBV4-1; clone size: .; J gene: TRBJ1-3; D gene: .
CDR3 protein: CASSYRGPNTEAFF; CDR3 DNA: TGTGCCAGCAGTTACAGGGGCCCGAACACTGAAGCTTTCTTT; V gene: TRBV6-5; clone size: .; J gene: TRBJ1-1; D gene: .
CDR3 protein: CASSLELAGEPRGEQFF; CDR3 DNA: TGCGCCAGCAGCTTGGAACTAGCGGGAGAGCCTAGGGGGGAGCAGTTCTTC; V gene: TRBV5-1; clone size: .; J gene: TRBJ2-1; D gene: TRBD2
CDR3 protein: CASMKGASGNTIYF; CDR3 DNA: TGTGCCAGCATGAAAGGGGCATCTGGAAACACCATATATTTT; V gene: TRBV2; clone size: .; J gene: TRBJ1-3; D gene: .
CDR3 protein: CASSPSDRGETQYF; CDR3 DNA: TGTGCCAGCAGCCCATCAGACAGGGGAGAGACCCAGTACTTC; V gene: TRBV5-5; clone size: .; J gene: TRBJ2-5; D gene: TRBD1
CDR3 protein: CASSRVLQGWNTEAFF; CDR3 DNA: TGTGCCAGCAGTCGAGTTCTACAGGGTTGGAACACTGAAGCTTTCTTT; V gene: TRBV2; clone size: once; J gene: TRBJ1-1; D gene: .
CDR3 protein: CASSEERTGNTIYF; CDR3 DNA: TGTGCCAGCAGTGAGGAGAGGACTGGAAACACCATATATTTT; V gene: TRBV25-1; clone size: .; J gene: TRBJ1-3; D gene: .
CDR3 protein: CASTPSLAGNRDTQYF; CDR3 DNA: TGCGCCAGCACCCCTTCACTAGCGGGGAACCGGGATACGCAGTATTTT; V gene: TRBV10-2; clone size: .; J gene: TRBJ2-3; D gene: TRBD2
CDR3 protein: CASSPKVGGTEAFF; CDR3 DNA: TGTGCCAGCAGTCCGAAAGTCGGGGGAACTGAAGCTTTCTTT; V gene: TRBV6-1; clone size: .; J gene: TRBJ1-1; D gene: .
CDR3 protein: CASRDLPANTQYF; CDR3 DNA: TGCGCCAGCAGAGACTTACCTGCAAATACGCAGTATTTT; V gene: TRBV10-2; clone size: .; J gene: TRBJ2-3; D gene: .
CDR3 protein: CASSFLRSNTEAFF; CDR3 DNA: TGTGCCAGCAGCTTCCTTCGGTCGAACACTGAAGCTTTCTTT; V gene: TRBV7-2; clone size: .; J gene: TRBJ1-1; D gene: .
CDR3 protein: CASSVGQYTEAFF; CDR3 DNA: TGTGCCAGCAGCGTGGGACAGTACACTGAAGCTTTCTTT; V gene: TRBV7-2; clone size: .; J gene: TRBJ1-1; D gene: TRBD1
CDR3 protein: CASSPLRTRNIQYF; CDR3 DNA: TGTGCCAGCAGCCCTCTCCGAACTAGAAACATTCAGTACTTC; V gene: TRBV14; clone size: .; J gene: TRBJ2-4; D gene: .
CDR3 protein: CASSQDRYSPLHF; CDR3 DNA: TGCGCCAGCAGCCAAGACCGGTATTCACCCCTCCACTTT; V gene: TRBV4-1; clone size: .; J gene: TRBJ1-6; D gene: .
CDR3 protein: CAIGDGLAGGSYQETQYF; CDR3 DNA: TGTGCCATCGGGGACGGACTAGCGGGGGGATCGTACCAAGAGACCCAGTACTTC; V gene: TRBV10-3; clone size: .; J gene: TRBJ2-5; D gene: TRBD2
CDR3 protein: CATTSPNEPKQFF; CDR3 DNA: TGTGCCACCACGTCCCCAAATGAACCTAAGCAGTTCTTC; V gene: TRBV6-1; clone size: .; J gene: TRBJ2-1; D gene: .
CDR3 protein: CASSPAWGGETDTQYF; CDR3 DNA: TGCGCCAGCAGCCCTGCCTGGGGAGGTGAGACAGATACGCAGTATTTT; V gene: TRBV5-1; clone size: .; J gene: TRBJ2-3; D gene: .
CDR3 protein: CAWSGRGSYSNQPQHF; CDR3 DNA: TGTGCCTGGAGTGGCAGGGGCTCCTATAGCAATCAGCCCCAGCATTTT; V gene: TRBV30; clone size: .; J gene: TRBJ1-5; D gene: .
CDR3 protein: CASSLRSREEEKLFF; CDR3 DNA: TGCGCCAGCAGCTTGAGGTCCAGGGAGGAGGAAAAACTGTTTTTT; V gene: TRBV5-1; clone size: .; J gene: TRBJ1-4; D gene: .
CDR3 protein: CATSRPRGGNTGELFF; CDR3 DNA: TGTGCCACCAGCAGGCCTAGGGGGGGGAACACCGGGGAGCTGTTTTTT; V gene: TRBV15; clone size: .; J gene: TRBJ2-2; D gene: .
CDR3 protein: CASSLRGQVNSPLHF; CDR3 DNA: TGTGCCAGCAGCTTACGGGGACAGGTTAATTCACCCCTCCACTTT; V gene: TRBV7-2; clone size: .; J gene: TRBJ1-6; D gene: TRBD1
CDR3 protein: CASSFMGLAGFTNTGELFF; CDR3 DNA: TGCGCCAGCAGCTTTATGGGACTAGCGGGTTTTACGAACACCGGGGAGCTGTTTTTT; V gene: TRBV5-1; clone size: .; J gene: TRBJ2-2; D gene: TRBD2
CDR3 protein: CASSETRRSYGYTF; CDR3 DNA: TGTGCCAGCAGTGAAACTCGGAGGTCCTATGGCTACACCTTC; V gene: TRBV6-1; clone size: .; J gene: TRBJ1-2; D gene: .
CDR3 protein: CASSVAGELFF; CDR3 DNA: TGTGCCAGTAGTGTCGCCGGGGAGCTGTTTTTT; V gene: TRBV19; clone size: .; J gene: TRBJ2-2; D gene: .
CDR3 protein: CASSRRVVSNQPQHF; CDR3 DNA: TGTGCCAGCAGCAGGAGGGTTGTCAGCAATCAGCCCCAGCATTTT; V gene: TRBV5-8; clone size: .; J gene: TRBJ1-5; D gene: .
CDR3 protein: CAISEGGGLSPLHF; CDR3 DNA: TGTGCCATCAGTGAGGGCGGGGGGCTTTCACCCCTCCACTTT; V gene: TRBV10-3; clone size: .; J gene: TRBJ1-6; D gene: .